This TCR beta chain was documented in a study of CD8 T cells in ankylosing spondylitis. Quantitative 5'-RACE with molecular barcodes produced the TCR beta libraries. Each CDR3 protein is one row after TCRdb ran MiXCR on the 5' RACE reads. The sample comprises some 71,000 distinct CDR3 sequences, over 4% of which are singletons, and around 2.2% rests with the top ten. With respect to this clonotype: A much larger clone differs from this one at a single base, so this may be a read error. The conserved final phenylalanine or tryptophan is absent from the CDR3, which likely points to a read error.

The V and J ends lost 2 bases and 4 bases respectively, with 8 bases between them. The CDR3 sequence is 13 residues long. Germline V lookup: CDR1 KGHSH, CDR2 LQKENI. This receptor was obtained from a male donor with ankylosing spondylitis or in good health (not recorded which). Input material: blood, either unsorted or a sorted T cell fraction (not recorded which). V and J are TRBV18 and TRBJ2-5; D is unclear. CDR3 nucleotide sequence: TGTGCCAGCTCACCAGGGGTCGGAGAGACCCAGTACTTA. Translation gives CASSPGVGETQYL.